This record looks at one T cell receptor beta chain sequence and its context. This receptor's antigen is unknown. Per-base quality was not reported, and no clone a single base away is much larger than it. This sample is drawn from a study of OX40 agonist ivuxolimab in advanced cancers. A note on the overall study: The costimulatory receptor OX40 (CD134) was targeted by ivuxolimab, a fully human IgG2 agonistic monoclonal antibody. Partial responses occurred in three dose-escalation patients, of whom one had hepatocellular carcinoma and two had cutaneous melanoma. The paper describes the monotherapy dose-escalation part (N = 52 patients) of the phase I trial of ivuxolimab. Of the 50 or so patients in dose escalation, 19 had hepatocellular carcinoma, around 15 had melanoma, 9 had renal cell carcinoma and 9 had head and neck cancer. In the dose-escalation cohort, 75% to 85% of patients were male, and the mean age was roughly 60 years with a range of about 20 to 79. Patients were allowed to have had prior anti-PD-1, anti-PD-L1 or anti-CTLA-4 therapy, and approximately 40% of the dose-escalation patients had been treated with checkpoint inhibitors. Intravenous ivuxolimab was administered to patients every 2 weeks at six dose levels: 0.01, 0.1, 0.3, 1.5, 3 and 10 mg/kg. Peripheral TCRbeta sequencing aimed to test whether ivuxolimab altered TCR sequence diversity and caused clonal T-cell expansion. Overall results and qualifications from the work: After ivuxolimab, CD8+ T cells had more expanded clones than CD4+ T cells on average. At doses of 0.1 to 3.0 mg/kg, clonal expansion of both CD4+ and CD8+ blood T cells was observed from baseline to week 6. The antigen specificity of the peripheral T cells that underwent clonal expansion was not determined. In the 0.1-3.0 mg/kg groups, partial responders were among the patients with the lowest normalized peripheral clonal expansion, particularly in CD8+ T cells. Low levels of normalized T-cell clonal expansion were also seen in some patients who did not respond.

Here V drops 1 base and J drops 5 bases, and the junction holds 6 bases not matched to any gene. The CDR3 goes from the cysteine to the phenylalanine over 15 residues. Just the 45-base CDR3 DNA is kept, in frame starting at base 1. CDR1 and CDR2 (MNHEY, SVGAGI) derive from the germline V gene. Genomic DNA was extracted from sorted cells for sequencing of the TCRbeta CDR3 region. The immunoSEQ Assay was used for sequencing of TCRbeta CDR3 regions. TCRdb obtained this table from immuneACCESS and retained in-frame rearrangements with V and J assigned. These tables miss some clones; where compared with another copy, unresolved V genes account for less than half of the shortfall, and the remainder is unexplained. The sample records some 67,000 clones, 85% of which are singletons. 0.83% of the sample comes from the top ten. The trial excluded patients who had a history of autoimmune disease or were on systemic immunosuppression. Peripheral blood for TCR sequencing was collected from all dose cohorts at baseline, on cycle 4 day 1, and on cycle 7 day 1. The samples were drawn from a first-in-human, open-label, multicenter phase I dose-escalation trial of ivuxolimab. Adults with locally advanced or metastatic melanoma, renal cell, hepatocellular, or head and neck squamous cell carcinoma were enrolled in the trial. Before TCR sequencing, CD4+ and CD8+ T cells were separately sorted from peripheral blood.

The chain links TRBV6-5 with TRBJ1-1; 8 middle bases align to TRBD1. This receptor was obtained from an adult with an advanced solid tumor such as melanoma, head and neck, liver or kidney cancer. Sequences were derived from CD4+ or CD8+ T cells sorted from blood, sampled in a trial of the OX40 agonist ivuxolimab. The nucleotides read TGTGCCAGCAGTTACTATAGGACAGGGAGAACTGAAGCTTTCTTT. It translates as CASSYYRTGRTEAFF.